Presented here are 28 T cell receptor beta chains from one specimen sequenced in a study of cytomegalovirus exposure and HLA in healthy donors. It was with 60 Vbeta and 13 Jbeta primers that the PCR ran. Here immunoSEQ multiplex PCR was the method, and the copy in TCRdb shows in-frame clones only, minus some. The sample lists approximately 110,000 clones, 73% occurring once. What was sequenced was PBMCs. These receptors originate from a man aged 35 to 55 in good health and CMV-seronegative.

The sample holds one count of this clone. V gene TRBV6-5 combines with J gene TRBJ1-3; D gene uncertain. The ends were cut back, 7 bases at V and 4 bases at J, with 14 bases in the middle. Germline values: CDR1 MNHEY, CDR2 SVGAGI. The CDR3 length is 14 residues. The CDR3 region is CASKNGVVGNTIYF. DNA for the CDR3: TGTGCCAGCAAAAACGGGGTAGTGGGAAACACCATATATTTT.

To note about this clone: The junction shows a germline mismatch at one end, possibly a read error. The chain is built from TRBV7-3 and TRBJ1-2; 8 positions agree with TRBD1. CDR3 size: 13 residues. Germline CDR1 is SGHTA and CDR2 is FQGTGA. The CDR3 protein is CASSPGQGYGYPF. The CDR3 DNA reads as TGTGCCAGCAGCCCCGGACAGGGCTATGGCTACCCCTTC.

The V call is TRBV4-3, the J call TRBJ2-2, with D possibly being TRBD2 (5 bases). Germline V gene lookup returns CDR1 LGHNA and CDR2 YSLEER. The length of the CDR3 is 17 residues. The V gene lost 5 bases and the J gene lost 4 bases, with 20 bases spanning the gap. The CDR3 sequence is CASSYTGLALGTGELFF. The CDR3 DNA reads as TGCGCCAGCAGCTACACCGGACTGGCCCTTGGCACCGGGGAGCTGTTTTTT.

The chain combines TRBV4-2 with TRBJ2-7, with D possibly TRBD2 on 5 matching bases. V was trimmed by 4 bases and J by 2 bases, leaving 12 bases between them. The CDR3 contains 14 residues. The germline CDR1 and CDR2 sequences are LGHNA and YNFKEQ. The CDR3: CASSRASGTYEQYF. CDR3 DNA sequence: TGTGCCAGCAGCCGTGCCAGCGGCACCTACGAGCAGTACTTC.

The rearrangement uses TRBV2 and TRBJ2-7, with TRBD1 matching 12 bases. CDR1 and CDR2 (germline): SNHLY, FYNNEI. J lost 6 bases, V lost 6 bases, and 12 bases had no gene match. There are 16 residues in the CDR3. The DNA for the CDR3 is TGTGCCAGCAGGGCGCCCGGGACAGGGGGCCGAAGCGAGCAGTACTTC. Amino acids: CASRAPGTGGRSEQYF.

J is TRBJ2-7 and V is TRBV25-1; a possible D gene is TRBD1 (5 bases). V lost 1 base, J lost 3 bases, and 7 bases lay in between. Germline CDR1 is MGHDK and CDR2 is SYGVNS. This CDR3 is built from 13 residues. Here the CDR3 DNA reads TGTGCCAGCAGTGAATCCGACAGCTACGAGCAGTACTTC. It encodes CASSESDSYEQYF.

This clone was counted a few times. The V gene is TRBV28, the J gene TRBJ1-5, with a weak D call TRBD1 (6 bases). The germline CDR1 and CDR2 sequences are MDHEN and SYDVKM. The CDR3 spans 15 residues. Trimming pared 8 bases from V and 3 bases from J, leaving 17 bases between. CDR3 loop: CASVRAGVLNQPQHF. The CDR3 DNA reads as TGTGCCAGCGTCAGGGCAGGGGTCCTCAATCAGCCCCAGCATTTT.

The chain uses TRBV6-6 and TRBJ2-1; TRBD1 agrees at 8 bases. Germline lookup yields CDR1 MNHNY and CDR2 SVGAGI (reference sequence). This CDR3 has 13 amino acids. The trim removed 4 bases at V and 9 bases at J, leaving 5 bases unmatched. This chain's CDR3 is CASSSATGGEQFF. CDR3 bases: TGTGCCAGCAGTTCAGCTACAGGGGGTGAGCAGTTCTTC.

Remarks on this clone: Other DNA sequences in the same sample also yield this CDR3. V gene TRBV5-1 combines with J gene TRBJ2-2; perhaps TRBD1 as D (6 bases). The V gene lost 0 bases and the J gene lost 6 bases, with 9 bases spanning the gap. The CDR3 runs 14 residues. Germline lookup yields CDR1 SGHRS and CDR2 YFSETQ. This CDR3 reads CASSLDGGPGELFF. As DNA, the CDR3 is TGCGCCAGCAGCTTGGATGGGGGCCCCGGGGAGCTGTTTTTT.

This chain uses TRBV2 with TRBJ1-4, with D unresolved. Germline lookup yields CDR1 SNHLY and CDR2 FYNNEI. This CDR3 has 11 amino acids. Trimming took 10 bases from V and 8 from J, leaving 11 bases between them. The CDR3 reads CANSPGEKLFF. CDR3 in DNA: TGTGCCAATAGTCCGGGGGAAAAACTGTTTTTT.

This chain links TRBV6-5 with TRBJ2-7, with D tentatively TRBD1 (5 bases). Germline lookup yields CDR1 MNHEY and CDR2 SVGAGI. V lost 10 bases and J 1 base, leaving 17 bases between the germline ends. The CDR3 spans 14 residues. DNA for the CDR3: TGTGCCACTTCCAACCGCCAGGGATCCTACGAGCAGTACTTC. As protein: CATSNRQGSYEQYF.

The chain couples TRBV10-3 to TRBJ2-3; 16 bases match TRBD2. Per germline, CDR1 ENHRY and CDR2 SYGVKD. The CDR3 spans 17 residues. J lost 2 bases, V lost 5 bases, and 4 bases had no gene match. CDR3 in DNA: TGTGCCATCAGTCCGGGACTAGCGGGGGGGCTCACAGATACGCAGTATTTT. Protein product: CAISPGLAGGLTDTQYF.

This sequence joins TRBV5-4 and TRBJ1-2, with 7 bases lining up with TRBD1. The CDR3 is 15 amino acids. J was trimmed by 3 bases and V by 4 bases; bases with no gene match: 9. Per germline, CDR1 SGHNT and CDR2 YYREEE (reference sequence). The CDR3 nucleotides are TGTGCCAGCAGCCCCCGCCGGGACAGTCACTATGGCTACACCTTC. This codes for CASSPRRDSHYGYTF.

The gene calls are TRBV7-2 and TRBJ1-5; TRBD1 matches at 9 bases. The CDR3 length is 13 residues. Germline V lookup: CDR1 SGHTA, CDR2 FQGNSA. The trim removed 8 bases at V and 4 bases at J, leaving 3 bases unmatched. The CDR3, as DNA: TGTGCCAGCGGACAGGGGAGGAATCAGCCCCAGCATTTT. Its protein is CASGQGRNQPQHF.

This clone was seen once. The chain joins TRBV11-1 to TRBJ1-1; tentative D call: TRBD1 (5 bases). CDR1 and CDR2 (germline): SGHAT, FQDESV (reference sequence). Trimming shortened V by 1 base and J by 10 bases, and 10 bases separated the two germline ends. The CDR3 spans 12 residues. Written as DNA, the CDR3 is TGTGCCAGCAGCTTAGATGGGGCGAGAGCTTTCTTT. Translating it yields CASSLDGARAFF. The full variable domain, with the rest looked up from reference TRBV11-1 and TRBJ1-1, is EAEVAQSPRYKITEKSQAVAFWCDPISGHATLYWYRQILGQGPELLVQFQDESVVDDSQLPKDRFSAERLKGVDSTLKIQPAELGDSAMYLCASSLDGARAFFGQGTRLTVV.

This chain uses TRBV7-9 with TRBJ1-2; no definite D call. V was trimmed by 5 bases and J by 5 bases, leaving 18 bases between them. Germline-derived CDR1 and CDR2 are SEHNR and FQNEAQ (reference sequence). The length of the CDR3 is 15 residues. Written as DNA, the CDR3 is TGTGCCAGCAGCCCCCGAAGCGATGGCCGGTATGGCTACACCTTC. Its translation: CASSPRSDGRYGYTF.

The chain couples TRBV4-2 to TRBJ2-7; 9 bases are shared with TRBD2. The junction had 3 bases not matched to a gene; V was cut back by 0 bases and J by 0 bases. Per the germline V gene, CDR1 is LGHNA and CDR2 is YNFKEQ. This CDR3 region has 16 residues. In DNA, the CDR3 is TGTGCCAGCAGCCAAGAGAATAGCGGGGGCTCCTACGAGCAGTACTTC. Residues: CASSQENSGGSYEQYF.

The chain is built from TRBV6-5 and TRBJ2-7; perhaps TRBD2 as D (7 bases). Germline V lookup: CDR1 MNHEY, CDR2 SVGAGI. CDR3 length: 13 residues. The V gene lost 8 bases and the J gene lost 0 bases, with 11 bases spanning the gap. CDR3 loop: CASRGASSYEQYF. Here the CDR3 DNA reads TGTGCCAGCCGGGGGGCAAGCTCCTACGAGCAGTACTTC.

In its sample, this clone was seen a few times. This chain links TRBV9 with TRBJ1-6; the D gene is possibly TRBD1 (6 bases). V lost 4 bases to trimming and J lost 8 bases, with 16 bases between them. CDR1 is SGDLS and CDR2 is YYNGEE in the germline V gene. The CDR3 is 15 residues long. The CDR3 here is CASSPSDSFYSPLHF. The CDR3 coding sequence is TGTGCCAGCAGCCCTTCGGACAGTTTTTATTCACCCCTCCACTTT.

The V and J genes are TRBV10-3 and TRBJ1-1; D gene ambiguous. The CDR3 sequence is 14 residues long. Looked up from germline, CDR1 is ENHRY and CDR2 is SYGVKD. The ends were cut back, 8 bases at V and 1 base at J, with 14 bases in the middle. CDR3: CAIRGYAPNTEAFF. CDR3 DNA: TGTGCCATCCGTGGGTATGCGCCGAACACTGAAGCTTTCTTT.

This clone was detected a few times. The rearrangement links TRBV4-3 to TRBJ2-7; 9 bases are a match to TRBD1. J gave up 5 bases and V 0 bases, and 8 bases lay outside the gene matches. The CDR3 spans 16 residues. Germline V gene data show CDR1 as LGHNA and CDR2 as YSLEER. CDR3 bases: TGCGCCAGCAGCCAAGAACAAAGGACAGGGGACCACGAGCAGTACTTC. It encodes CASSQEQRTGDHEQYF.

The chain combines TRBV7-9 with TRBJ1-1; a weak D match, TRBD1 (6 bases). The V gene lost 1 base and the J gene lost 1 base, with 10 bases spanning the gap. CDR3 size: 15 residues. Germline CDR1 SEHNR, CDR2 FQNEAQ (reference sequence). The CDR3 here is CASSLELTGNTEAFF. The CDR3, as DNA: TGTGCCAGCAGCTTAGAGTTGACAGGGAACACTGAAGCTTTCTTT. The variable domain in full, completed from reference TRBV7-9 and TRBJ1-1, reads DTGVSQNPRHKITKRGQNVTFRCDPISEHNRLYWYRQTLGQGPEFLTYFQNEAQLEKSRLLSDRFSAERPKGSFSTLEIQRTEQGDSAMYLCASSLELTGNTEAFFGQGTRLTVV.

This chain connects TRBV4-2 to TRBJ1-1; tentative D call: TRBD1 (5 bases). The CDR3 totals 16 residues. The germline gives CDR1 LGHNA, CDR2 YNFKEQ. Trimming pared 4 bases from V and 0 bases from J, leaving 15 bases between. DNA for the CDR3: TGTGCCAGCAGCCCCCTAACGGGGGGGGTGAACACTGAAGCTTTCTTT. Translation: CASSPLTGGVNTEAFF.

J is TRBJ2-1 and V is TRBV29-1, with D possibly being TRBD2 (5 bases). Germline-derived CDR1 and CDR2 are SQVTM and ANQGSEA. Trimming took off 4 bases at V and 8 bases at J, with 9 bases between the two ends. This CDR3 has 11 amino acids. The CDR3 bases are TGCAGCGTTGGAGGGTGGGATGAGCAGTTCTTC. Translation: CSVGGWDEQFF.

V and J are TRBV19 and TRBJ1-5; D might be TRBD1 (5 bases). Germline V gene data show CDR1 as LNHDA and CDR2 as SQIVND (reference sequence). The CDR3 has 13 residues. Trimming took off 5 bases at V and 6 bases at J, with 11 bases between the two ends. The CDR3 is CASSQGVGQPQHF. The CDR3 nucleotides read TGTGCCAGTAGTCAGGGCGTGGGTCAGCCCCAGCATTTT. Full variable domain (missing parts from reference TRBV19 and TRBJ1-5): DGGITQSPKYLFRKEGQNVTLSCEQNLNHDAMYWYRQDPGQGLRLIYYSQIVNDFQKGDIAEGYSVSREKKESFPLTVTSAQKNPTAFYLCASSQGVGQPQHFGDGTRLSIL.

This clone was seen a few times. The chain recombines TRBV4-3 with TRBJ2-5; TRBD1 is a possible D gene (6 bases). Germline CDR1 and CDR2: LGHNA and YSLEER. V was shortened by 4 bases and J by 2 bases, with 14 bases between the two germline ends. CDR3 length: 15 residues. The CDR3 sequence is CASSPGTRPQETQYF. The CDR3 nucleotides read TGCGCCAGCAGCCCGGGGACAAGACCGCAAGAGACCCAGTACTTC.

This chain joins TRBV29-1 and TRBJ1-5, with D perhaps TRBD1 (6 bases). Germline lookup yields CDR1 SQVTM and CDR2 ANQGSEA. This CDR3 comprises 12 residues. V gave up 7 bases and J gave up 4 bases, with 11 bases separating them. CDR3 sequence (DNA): TGCAGCGCCGGGACACTTAATCAGCCCCAGCATTTT. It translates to CSAGTLNQPQHF. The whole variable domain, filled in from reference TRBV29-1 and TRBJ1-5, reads SAVISQKPSRDICQRGTSLTIQCQVDSQVTMMFWYRQQPGQSLTLIATANQGSEATYESGFVIDKFPISRPNLTFSTLTVSNMSPEDSSIYLCSAGTLNQPQHFGDGTRLSIL.

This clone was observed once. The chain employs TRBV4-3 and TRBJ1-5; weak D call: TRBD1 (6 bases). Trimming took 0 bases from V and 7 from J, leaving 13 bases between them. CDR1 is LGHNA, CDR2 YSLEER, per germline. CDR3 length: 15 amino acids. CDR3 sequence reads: CASSQDTGRTQPQHF. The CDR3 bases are TGCGCCAGCAGCCAAGATACAGGGCGAACGCAGCCCCAGCATTTT.